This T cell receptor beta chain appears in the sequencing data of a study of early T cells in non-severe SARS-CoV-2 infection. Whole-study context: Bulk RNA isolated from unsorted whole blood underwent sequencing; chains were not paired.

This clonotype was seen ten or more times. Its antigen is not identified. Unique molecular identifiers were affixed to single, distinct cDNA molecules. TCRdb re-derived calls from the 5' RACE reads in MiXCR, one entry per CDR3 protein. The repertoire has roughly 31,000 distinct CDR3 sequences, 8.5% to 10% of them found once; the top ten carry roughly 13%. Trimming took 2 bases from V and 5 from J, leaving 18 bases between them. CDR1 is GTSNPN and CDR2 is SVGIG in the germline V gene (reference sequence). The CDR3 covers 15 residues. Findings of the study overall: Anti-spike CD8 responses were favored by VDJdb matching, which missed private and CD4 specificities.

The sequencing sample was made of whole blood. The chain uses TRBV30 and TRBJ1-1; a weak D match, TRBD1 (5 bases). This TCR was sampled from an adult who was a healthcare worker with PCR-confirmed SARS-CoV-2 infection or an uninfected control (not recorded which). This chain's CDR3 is CAWSPPGRGGTEAFF. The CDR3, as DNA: TGTGCCTGGAGTCCCCCTGGGAGGGGAGGGACTGAAGCTTTCTTT.